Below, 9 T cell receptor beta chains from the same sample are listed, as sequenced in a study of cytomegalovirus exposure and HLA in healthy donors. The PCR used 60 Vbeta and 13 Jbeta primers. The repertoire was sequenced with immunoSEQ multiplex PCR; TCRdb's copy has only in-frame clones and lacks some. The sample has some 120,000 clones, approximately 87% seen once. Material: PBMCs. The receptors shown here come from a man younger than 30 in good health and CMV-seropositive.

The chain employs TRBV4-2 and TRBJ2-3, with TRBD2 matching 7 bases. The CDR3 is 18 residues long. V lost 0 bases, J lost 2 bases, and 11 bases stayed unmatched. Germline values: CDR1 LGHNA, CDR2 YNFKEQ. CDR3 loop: CASSQETAGRLNTDTQYF. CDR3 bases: TGTGCCAGCAGCCAAGAAACAGCGGGGAGACTCAACACAGATACGCAGTATTTT.

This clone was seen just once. CDR3 residues: CASSPFLGRAHGYTF. DNA for the CDR3: TGTGCCAGCAGCCCTTTCTTGGGCAGGGCGCATGGCTACACCTTC. V usage is TRBV28 and J usage is TRBJ1-2; weak D call: TRBD1 (5 bases). Trimming left V 6 bases short and J 6 bases short, with 20 bases between. CDR3 length: 15 amino acids. Looked up from germline, CDR1 is MDHEN and CDR2 is SYDVKM.

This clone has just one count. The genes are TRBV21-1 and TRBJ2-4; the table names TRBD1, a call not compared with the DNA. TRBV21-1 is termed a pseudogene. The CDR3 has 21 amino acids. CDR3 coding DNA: TGTGCCAGCAGCACCAATGGAAGTAGGGACAGGTCTTTTATAGCCAAAAACATTCAGTACTTC. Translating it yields CASSTNGSRDRSFIAKNIQYF.

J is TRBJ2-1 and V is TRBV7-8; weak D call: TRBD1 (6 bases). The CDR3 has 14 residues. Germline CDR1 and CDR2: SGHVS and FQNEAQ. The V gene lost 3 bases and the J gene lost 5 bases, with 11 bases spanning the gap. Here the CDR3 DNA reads TGTGCCAGCAGCTTCAGGCAGGGGCACAATGAGCAGTTCTTC. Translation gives CASSFRQGHNEQFF.

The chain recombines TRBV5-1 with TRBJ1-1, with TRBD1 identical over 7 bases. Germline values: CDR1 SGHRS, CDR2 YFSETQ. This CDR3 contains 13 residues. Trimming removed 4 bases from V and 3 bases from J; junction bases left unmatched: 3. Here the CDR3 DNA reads TGCGCCAGCAGCCTGACAGGGTACACTGAAGCTTTCTTT. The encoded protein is CASSLTGYTEAFF.

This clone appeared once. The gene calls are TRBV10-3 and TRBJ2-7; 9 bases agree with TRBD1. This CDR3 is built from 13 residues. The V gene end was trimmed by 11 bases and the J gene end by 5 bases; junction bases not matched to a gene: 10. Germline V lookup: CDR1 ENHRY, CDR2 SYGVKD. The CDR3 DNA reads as TGTGCCTCCAAACCGGGACAGGGTAACGAGCAGTACTTC. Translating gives CASKPGQGNEQYF.

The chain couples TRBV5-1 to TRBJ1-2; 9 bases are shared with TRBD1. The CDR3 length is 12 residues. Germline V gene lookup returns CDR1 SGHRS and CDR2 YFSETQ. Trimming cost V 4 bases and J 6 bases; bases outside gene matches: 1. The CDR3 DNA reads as TGCGCCAGCAGCCGGACAGGGGATGGCTACACCTTC. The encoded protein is CASSRTGDGYTF.

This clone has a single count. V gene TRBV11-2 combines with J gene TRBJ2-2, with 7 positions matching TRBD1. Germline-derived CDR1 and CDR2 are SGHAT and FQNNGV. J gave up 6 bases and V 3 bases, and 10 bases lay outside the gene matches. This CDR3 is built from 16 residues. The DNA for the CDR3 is TGTGCCAGCAGCTTCCGACAGGGCACAGGAGCCGGGGAGCTGTTTTTT. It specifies CASSFRQGTGAGELFF.

The CDR3 bases are TGTGCCAGCAGTCCGCCCTCCCTAGACAGTAACGAGCAGTACTTC. Encoded protein: CASSPPSLDSNEQYF. The V gene is TRBV28, the J gene TRBJ2-7, with D possibly TRBD1 on 5 matching bases. Germline CDR1 MDHEN, CDR2 SYDVKM. The CDR3 totals 15 residues. Trimming pared 5 bases from V and 5 bases from J, leaving 19 bases between. Complete variable domain (other parts from reference TRBV28 and TRBJ2-7): DVKVTQSSRYLVKRTGEKVFLECVQDMDHENMFWYRQDPGLGLRLIYFSYDVKMKEKGDIPEGYSVSREKKERFSLILESASTNQTSMYLCASSPPSLDSNEQYFGPGTRLTVT.